This TCR beta chain was identified during a study of long-term antiretroviral therapy in people with HIV. Findings and caveats of the study: Therapy changes, viral resistance and ART adherence were not documented in the available data. The study found that diversity rose after ART but stayed below transplant donor controls. Specimens of blood were obtained during about 2003 to 2018, possibly under older ART regimens.

Assay version v3.0 of immunoSEQ was used, and it was run at survey level. Libraries were prepared by immunoSEQ multiplex PCR; TCRdb keeps only in-frame clonotypes and omits some of them. Seen here are approximately 29,000 clones, 93% observed once, and the top ten hold about 9.4%. In regard to this clone: Its antigen is unknown.

The CDR3 extends over 14 amino acids. Deletions cut 1 base from V and 7 bases from J, with 10 bases between. Germline V lookup: CDR1 MNHEY, CDR2 SVGAGI. The source of this sequence is a man in his forties with HIV. This chain connects TRBV6-5 to TRBJ2-2, with D unresolved. The specimen was unsorted PBMCs, collected 6.2 years after starting antiretroviral therapy. The chain's CDR3 is CASSYFGYGGELFF. DNA for the CDR3: TGTGCCAGCAGTTACTTTGGGTACGGCGGGGAGCTGTTTTTT.